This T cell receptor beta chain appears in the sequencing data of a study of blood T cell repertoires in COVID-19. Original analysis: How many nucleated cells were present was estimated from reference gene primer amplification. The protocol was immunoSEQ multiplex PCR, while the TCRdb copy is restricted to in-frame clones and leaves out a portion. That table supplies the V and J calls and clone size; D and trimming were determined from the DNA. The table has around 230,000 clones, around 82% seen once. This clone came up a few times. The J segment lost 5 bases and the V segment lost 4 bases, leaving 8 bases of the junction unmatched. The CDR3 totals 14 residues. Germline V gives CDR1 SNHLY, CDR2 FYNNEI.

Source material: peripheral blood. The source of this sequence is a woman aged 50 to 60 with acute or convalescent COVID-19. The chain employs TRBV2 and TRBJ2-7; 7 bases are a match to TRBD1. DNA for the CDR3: TGTGCCAGCAGTGGACAGGGTGTTTGGGACGAGCAGTACTTC. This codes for CASSGQGVWDEQYF. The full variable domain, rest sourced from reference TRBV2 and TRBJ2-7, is EPEVTQTPSHQVTQMGQEVILRCVPISNHLYFYWYRQILGQKVEFLVSFYNNEISEKSEIFDDQFSVERPDGSNFTLKIRSTKLEDSAMYFCASSGQGVWDEQYFGPGTRLTVT.